A selection of T cell receptor beta chains follows, all from one sample in a study of T cell responses to AZD1222 COVID-19 vaccine. Measured with immunoSEQ multiplex PCR; TCRdb has only the in-frame clones, and not every one. This sample yields 60,000 to 75,000 clones, of which about 88% are seen a single time; roughly 30% belongs to the top ten. Source: peripheral blood, taken 28 days after the second AZD1222 dose. These receptor sequences come from an adult who received the AZD1222 COVID-19 vaccine. CDR3s include the opening cysteine and the closing phenylalanine or tryptophan. A D gene is named only where the DNA matches it firmly. Clone size, where shown, is once, few, many, or a class for clones that have expanded.

clone size,D gene,V gene,J gene,CDR3 DNA,CDR3 protein
few,.,TRBV2,TRBJ1-2,TGTGCCAGCAGGGTTGGGACGCTGCATGGCTACACCTTC,CASRVGTLHGYTF
once,.,TRBV11-3,TRBJ1-3,TGTGCCAGCAGCGTGGGACATCCCAGCTCTGGAAACACCATATATTTT,CASSVGHPSSGNTIYF
.,.,TRBV5-4,TRBJ1-1,TGTGCCAGCAGCTCCGGGGTTGGCACTGAAGCTTTCTTT,CASSSGVGTEAFF
.,TRBD2,TRBV19,TRBJ2-1,TGTGCCAGTAGTACCACGGGACTAGCGGGAAATGAGCAGTTCTTC,CASSTTGLAGNEQFF
.,.,TRBV30,TRBJ2-7,TGTGCCTGGAGTCGTGGAGTAGCAAGGGACTACGAGCAGTACTTC,CAWSRGVARDYEQYF
.,.,TRBV21-1,TRBJ1-2,TGTGCCAGCAGCAACAGGGTTGAGTCGAATGGCTACACCTTC,CASSNRVESNGYTF
.,TRBD1,TRBV30,TRBJ1-5,TGTGCCTGGAGTGTCGGGACAGGGGATCAGCCCCAGCATTTT,CAWSVGTGDQPQHF
once,.,TRBV4-1,TRBJ1-2,TGCGCCAGCAGCCAAGGGTCAGCCGCAGCTAACTATGGCTACACCTTC,CASSQGSAAANYGYTF
.,TRBD1,TRBV2,TRBJ1-5,TGTGCCAGCAGCTTGACAGGGGGCACCGGCAATCAGCCCCAGCATTTT,CASSLTGGTGNQPQHF
.,TRBD2,TRBV29-1,TRBJ2-5,TGCAGTTCAGGACTAGGTTCGCGGGAGACCCAGTACTTC,CSSGLGSRETQYF